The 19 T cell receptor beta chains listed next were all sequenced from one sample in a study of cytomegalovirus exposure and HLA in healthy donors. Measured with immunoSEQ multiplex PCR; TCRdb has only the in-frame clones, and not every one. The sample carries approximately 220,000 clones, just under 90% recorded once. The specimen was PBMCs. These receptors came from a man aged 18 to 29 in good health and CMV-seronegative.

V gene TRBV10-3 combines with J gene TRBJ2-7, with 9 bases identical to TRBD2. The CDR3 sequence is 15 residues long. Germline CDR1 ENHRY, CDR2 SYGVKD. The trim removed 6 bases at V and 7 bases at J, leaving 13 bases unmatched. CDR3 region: CAIRDGAGGREEQYF. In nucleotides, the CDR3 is TGTGCCATCAGAGATGGAGCGGGGGGCCGCGAAGAGCAGTACTTC.

The CDR3 is CASSYGGTLYNEQFF. The CDR3 DNA is TGTGCCAGCAGTTACGGGGGGACTCTTTACAATGAGCAGTTCTTC. This sequence joins TRBV6-6 and TRBJ2-1, with D tentatively TRBD2 (6 bases). Germline CDR1 and CDR2: MNHNY and SVGAGI (reference sequence). This CDR3 comprises 15 residues. Trimming cost V 2 bases and J 4 bases, with 12 bases left between them.

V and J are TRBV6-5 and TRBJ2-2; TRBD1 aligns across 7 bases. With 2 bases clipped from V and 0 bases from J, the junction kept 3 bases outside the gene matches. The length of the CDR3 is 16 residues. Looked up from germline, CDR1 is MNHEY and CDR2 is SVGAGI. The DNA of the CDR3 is TGTGCCAGCAGTTACCACGGGACAGCGAACACCGGGGAGCTGTTTTTT. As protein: CASSYHGTANTGELFF.

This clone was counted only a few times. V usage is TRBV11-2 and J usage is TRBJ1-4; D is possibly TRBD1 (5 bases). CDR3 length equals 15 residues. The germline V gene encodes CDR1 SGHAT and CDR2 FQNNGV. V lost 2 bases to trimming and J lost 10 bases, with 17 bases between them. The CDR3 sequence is CASSLSLGEETKLFF. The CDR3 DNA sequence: TGTGCCAGCAGCTTATCCCTGGGGGAGGAGACAAAACTGTTTTTT.

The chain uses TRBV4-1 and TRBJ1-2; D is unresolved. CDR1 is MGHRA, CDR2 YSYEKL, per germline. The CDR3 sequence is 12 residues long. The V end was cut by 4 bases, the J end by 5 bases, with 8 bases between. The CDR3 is CASSRGAYGYTF. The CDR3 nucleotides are TGCGCCAGCAGCCGCGGAGCTTATGGCTACACCTTC.

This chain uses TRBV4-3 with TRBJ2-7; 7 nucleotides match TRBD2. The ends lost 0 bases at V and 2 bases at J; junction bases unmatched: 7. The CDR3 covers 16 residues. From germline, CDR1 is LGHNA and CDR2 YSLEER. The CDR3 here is CASSQDRAGRAYEQYF. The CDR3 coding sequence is TGCGCCAGCAGCCAAGATAGGGCAGGGAGGGCCTACGAGCAGTACTTC.

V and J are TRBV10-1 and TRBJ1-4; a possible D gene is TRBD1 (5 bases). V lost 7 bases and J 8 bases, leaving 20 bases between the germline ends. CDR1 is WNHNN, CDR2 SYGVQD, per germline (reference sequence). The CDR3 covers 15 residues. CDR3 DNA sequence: TGCGCCAGCATCGAAGGTAATAGGGGTGAGGAAAAACTGTTTTTT. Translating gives CASIEGNRGEEKLFF.

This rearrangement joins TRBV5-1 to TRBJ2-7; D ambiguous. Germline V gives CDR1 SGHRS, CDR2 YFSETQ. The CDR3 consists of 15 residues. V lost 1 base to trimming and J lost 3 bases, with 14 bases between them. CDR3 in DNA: TGCGCCAGCAGCTTGACCCCAGACACATACTACGAGCAGTACTTC. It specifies CASSLTPDTYYEQYF.

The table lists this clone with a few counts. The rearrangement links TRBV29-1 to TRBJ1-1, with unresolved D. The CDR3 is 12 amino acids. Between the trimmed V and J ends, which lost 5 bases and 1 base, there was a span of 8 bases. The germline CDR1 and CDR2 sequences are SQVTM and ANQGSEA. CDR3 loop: CSVSPGNTEAFF. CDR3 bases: TGCAGCGTTTCCCCGGGGAACACTGAAGCTTTCTTT.

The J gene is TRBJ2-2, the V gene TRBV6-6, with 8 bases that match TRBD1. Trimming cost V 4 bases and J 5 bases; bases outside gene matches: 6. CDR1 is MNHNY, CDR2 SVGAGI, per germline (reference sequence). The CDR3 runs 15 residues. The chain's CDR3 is CASSSTTGATGELFF. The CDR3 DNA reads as TGTGCCAGCAGTTCTACGACAGGGGCAACCGGGGAGCTGTTTTTT.

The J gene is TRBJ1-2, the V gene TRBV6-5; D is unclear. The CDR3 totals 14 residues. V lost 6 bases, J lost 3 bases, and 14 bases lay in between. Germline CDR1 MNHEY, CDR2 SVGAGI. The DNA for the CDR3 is TGTGCCAGCAGCCACCCACCCGGGGACTATGGCTACACCTTC. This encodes CASSHPPGDYGYTF.

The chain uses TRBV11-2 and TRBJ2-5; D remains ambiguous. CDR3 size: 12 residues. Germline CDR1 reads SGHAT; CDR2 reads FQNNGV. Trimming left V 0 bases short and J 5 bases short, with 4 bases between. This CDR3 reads CASSLEEETQYF. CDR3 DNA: TGTGCCAGCAGCTTAGAGGAGGAGACCCAGTACTTC.

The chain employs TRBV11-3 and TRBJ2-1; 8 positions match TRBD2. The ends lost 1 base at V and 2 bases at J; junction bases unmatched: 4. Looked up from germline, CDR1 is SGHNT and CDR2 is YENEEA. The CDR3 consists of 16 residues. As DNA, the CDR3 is TGTGCCAGCAGCTTAGCTTGGCGGGGGGCCTACAATGAGCAGTTCTTC. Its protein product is CASSLAWRGAYNEQFF.

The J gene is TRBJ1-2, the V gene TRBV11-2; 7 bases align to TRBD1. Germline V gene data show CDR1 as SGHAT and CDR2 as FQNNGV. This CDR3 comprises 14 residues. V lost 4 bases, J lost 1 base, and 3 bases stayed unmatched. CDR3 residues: CASSWQGGNYGYTF. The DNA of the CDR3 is TGTGCCAGCAGCTGGCAGGGGGGTAACTATGGCTACACCTTC. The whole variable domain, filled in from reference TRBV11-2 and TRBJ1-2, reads EAGVAQSPRYKIIEKRQSVAFWCNPISGHATLYWYQQILGQGPKLLIQFQNNGVVDDSQLPKDRFSAERLKGVDSTLKIQPAKLEDSAVYLCASSWQGGNYGYTFGSGTRLTVV.

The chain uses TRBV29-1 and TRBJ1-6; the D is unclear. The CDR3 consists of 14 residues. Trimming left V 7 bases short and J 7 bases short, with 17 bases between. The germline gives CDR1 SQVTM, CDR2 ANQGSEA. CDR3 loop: CSATTGMGNSPLHF. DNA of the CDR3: TGCAGCGCAACGACGGGAATGGGGAATTCACCCCTCCACTTT.

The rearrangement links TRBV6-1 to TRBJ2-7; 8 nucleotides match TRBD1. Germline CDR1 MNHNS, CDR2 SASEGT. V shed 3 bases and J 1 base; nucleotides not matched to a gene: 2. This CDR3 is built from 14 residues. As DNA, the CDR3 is TGTGCCAGCAGTGACAGGGGGCGTTCCTACGAGCAGTACTTC. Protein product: CASSDRGRSYEQYF.

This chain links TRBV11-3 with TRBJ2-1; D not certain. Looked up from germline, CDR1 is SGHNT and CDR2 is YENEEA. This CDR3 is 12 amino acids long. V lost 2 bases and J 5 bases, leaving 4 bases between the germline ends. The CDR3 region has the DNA TGTGCCAGCAGCTTACAAAACAATGAGCAGTTCTTC. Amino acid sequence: CASSLQNNEQFF.

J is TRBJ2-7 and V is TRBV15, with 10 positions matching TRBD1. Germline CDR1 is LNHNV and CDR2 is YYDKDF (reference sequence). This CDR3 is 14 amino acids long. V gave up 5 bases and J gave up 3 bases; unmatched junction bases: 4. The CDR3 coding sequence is TGTGCCACCAGCTCCGGGACAGGGGACTACGAGCAGTACTTC. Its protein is CATSSGTGDYEQYF. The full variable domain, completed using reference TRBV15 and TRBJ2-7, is DAMVIQNPRYQVTQFGKPVTLSCSQTLNHNVMYWYQQKSSQAPKLLFHYYDKDFNNEADTPDNFQSRRPNTSFCFLDIRSPGLGDTAMYLCATSSGTGDYEQYFGPGTRLTVT.

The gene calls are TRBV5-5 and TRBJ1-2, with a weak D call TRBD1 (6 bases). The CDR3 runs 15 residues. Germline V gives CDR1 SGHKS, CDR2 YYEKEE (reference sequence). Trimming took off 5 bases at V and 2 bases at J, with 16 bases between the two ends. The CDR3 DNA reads TGTGCCAGCAGTTCGCCAACAGGGCGAAACTATGGCTACACCTTC. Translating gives CASSSPTGRNYGYTF.